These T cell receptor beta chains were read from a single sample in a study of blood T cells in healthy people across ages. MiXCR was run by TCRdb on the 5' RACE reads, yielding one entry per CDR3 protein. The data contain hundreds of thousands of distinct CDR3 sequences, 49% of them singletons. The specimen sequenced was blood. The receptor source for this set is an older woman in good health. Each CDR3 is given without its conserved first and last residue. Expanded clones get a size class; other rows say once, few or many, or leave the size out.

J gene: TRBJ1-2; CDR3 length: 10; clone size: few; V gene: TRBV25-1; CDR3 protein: ASSVGLYGYT
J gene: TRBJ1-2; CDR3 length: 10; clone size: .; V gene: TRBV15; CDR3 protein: ATSRATDGYT
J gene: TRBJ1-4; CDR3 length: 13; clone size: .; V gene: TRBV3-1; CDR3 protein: ASSQEGTGNGKLF
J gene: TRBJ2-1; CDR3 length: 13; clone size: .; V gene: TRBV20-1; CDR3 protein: SASSASGRYNEQF
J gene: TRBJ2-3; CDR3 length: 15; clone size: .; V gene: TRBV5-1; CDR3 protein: ASSLAVDRGTTDTQY
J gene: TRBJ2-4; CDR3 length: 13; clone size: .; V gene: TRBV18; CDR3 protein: ASSTLAGVENIQY
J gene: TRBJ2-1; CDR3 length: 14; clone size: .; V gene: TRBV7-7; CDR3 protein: ASSLASGRAPNEQF
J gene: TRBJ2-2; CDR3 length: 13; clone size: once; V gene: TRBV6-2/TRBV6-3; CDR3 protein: ASKWVGGADGELF
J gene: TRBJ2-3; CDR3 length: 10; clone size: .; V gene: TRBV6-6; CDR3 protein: ASRDLVDTQY
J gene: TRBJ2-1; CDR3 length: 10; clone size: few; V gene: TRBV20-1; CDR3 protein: SATMRGNEQF
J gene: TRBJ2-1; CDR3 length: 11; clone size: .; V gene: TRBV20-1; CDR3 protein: SATGRGRFEQF
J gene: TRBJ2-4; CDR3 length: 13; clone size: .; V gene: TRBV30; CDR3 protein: AWSREELAKNIQY
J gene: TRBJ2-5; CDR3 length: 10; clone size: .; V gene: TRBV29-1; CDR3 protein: SAGDSQETQY
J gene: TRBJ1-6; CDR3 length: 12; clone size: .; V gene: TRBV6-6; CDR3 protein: ASRGTGINSPLH
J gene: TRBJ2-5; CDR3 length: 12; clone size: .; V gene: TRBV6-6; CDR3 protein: ASSASGRTETQY
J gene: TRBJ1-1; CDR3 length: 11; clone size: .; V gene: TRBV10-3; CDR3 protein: ATRQGPNTEAF
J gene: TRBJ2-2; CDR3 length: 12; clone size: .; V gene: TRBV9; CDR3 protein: ASSVGLAPGELF
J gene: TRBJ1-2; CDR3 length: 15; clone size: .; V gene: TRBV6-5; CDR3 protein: ASSYSGTNAGRYGYT
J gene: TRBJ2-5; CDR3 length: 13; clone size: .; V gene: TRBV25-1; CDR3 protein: ASRRAGRVQETQY
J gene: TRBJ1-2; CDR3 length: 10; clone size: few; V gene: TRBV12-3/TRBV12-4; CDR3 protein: ASSLLVYGYT
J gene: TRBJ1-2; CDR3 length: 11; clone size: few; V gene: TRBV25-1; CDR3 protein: ASSVTIDYGYT
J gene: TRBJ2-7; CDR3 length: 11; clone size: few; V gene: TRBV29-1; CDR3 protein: SVETLETYEQY
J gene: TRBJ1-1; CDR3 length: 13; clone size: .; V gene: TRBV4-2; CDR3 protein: ASSQGVIVNTEAF
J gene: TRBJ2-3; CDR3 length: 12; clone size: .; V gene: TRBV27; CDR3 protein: ASKWGLEGDTQY
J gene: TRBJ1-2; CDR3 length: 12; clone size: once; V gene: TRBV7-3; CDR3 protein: ASSLTPGPYGYT
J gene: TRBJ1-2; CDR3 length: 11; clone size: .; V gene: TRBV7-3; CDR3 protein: ASSKQGLDGYT
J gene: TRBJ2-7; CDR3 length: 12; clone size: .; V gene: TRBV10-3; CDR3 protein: ASTGTRDNYEQY
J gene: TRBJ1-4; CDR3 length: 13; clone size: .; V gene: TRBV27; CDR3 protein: ASSFSGTGTEKLF
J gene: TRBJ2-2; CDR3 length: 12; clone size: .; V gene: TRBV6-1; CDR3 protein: ASSDGTDNGELF
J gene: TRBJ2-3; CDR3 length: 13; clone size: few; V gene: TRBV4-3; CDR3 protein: ASSQGSLAKHTQY
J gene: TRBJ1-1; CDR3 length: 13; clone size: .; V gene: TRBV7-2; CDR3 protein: ASSARLQPNTEAF
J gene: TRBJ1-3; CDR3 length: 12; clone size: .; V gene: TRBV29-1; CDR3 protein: SAGQGSPGNTIY
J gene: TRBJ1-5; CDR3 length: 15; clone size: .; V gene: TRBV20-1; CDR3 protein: SASTGTAYVIYQPQH
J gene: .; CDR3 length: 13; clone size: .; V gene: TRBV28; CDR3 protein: ASSLGGAPPYEQY
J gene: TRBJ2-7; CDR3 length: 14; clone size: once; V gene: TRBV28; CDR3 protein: ASSFTPSLDRKEQY
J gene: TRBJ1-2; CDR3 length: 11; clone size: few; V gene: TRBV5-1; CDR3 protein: ASGGQDFYGYT
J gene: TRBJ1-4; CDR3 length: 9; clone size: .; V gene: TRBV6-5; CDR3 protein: ASRAGTELF
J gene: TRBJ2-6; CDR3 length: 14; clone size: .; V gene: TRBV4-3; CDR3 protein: ASSQEVASGVNVLT
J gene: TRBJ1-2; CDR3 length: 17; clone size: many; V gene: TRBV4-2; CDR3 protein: ASSQSMGGPQLLNYGYT
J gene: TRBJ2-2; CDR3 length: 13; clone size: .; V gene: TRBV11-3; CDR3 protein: ASSPGGRLTGELF
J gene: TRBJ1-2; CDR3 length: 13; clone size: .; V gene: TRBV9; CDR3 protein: ASSPRQGSYYGYT
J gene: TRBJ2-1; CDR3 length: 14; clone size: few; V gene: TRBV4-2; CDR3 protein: ASSQGDPSSYNEQF
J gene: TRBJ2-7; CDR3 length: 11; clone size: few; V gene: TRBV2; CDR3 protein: ASRSTEVYEQY
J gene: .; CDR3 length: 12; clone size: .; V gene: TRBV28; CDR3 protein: ASTQEGSSDEQY
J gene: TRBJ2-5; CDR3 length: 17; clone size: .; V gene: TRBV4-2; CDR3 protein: ASSQVAGLAGGLGETQY
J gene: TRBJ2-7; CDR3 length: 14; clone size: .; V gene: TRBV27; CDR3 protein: ASRRQGQSIIYEQY
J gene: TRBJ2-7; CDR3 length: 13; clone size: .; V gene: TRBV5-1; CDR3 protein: ASSSSTSRSYEQY
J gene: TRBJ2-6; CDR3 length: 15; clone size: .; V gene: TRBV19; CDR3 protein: ASSIRQGASGANVLT
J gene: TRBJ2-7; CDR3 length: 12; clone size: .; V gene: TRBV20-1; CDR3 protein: SAIRLAGFYEQY
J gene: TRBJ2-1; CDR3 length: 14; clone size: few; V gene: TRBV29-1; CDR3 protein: SMGLAGASAYNEQF
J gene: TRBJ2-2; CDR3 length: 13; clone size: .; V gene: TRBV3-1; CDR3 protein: ASSQFGVRTGELF
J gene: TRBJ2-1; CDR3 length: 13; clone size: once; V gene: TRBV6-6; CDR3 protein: ANSYSIAGYNEQF
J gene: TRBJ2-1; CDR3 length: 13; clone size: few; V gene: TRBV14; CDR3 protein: ASSHGDVRSDEQF
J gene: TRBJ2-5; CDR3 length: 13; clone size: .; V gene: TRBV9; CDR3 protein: ASSDQRALEETQY
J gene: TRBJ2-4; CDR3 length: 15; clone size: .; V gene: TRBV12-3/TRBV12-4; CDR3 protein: ASSSFGQGSLKNIQY
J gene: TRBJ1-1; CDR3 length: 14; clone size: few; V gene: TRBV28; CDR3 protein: ASRIAEGQLNTEAF
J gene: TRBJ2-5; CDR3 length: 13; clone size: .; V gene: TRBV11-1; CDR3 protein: ASSPLRGQSETQY
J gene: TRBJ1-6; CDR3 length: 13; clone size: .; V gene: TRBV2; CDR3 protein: ASKNQGNGDSPLH
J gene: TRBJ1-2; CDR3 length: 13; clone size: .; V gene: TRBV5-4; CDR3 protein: ASSWEDRGGYGYT
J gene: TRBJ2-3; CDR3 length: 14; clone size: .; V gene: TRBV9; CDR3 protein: ASSVAGRMSGNTQY